Included here is one T cell receptor (beta chain) sequence, with context. Its antigen is as yet unknown. In germline, CDR1 is SGHDT, CDR2 YYEEEE. Trimming shortened V by 1 base and J by 7 bases, and 9 bases separated the two germline ends. The CDR3 extends over 13 amino acids. The sample comes from a study of T cell responses to AZD1222 COVID-19 vaccine. Clones were sequenced by immunoSEQ multiplex PCR, and TCRdb holds only the in-frame ones, with some missing. This table holds approximately 130,000 clones, approximately 93% found once. Overall study results and limits: Dominant CD4 TCR responses targeted spike regions 160-218 and 743-854. The study reported that nearly half of spike-specific TCRs target unmutated variant regions.

Sequenced material: peripheral blood, taken on day 0 of AZD1222 vaccination. The clonotype originates from an adult in good health. V usage is TRBV5-6 and J usage is TRBJ2-4; maybe TRBD2 (5 bases). The CDR3 loop reads CASSLRLANIQYF. The CDR3 nucleotides read TGTGCCAGCAGCTTGAGGTTAGCGAACATTCAGTACTTC.